The 10 T cell receptor beta chains given below trace back to one sample, sequenced in a study of blood T cell repertoires in COVID-19. Sequencing was performed with immunoSEQ multiplex PCR; in TCRdb, only in-frame clones are kept and a portion is missing. The sample contains around 7,700 clones, almost 90% of which appear only once. Sequencing was carried out using peripheral blood. The receptor set was obtained from a woman aged 50 to 60 with active or convalescent COVID-19.

The chain combines TRBV4-2 with TRBJ2-4; 11 nucleotides line up with TRBD2. CDR3 length: 17 residues. Germline CDR1 reads LGHNA; CDR2 reads YNFKEQ. Unmatched junction bases numbered 8, after V lost 1 base and J lost 6 bases. The CDR3 loop reads CASSQALAGVLGNIQYF. CDR3 DNA sequence: TGTGCCAGCAGCCAAGCACTAGCGGGAGTCTTGGGAAACATTCAGTACTTC.

The chain recombines TRBV25-1 with TRBJ1-2; D is uncertain. The germline V and J ends were trimmed by 1 base and 2 bases, with 17 bases remaining between them. Germline V gene sequence: CDR1 MGHDK, CDR2 SYGVNS. The CDR3 has 17 amino acids. Written as DNA, the CDR3 is TGTGCCAGCAGTGAATCTAGTATTGGACTTTCCAACTATGGCTACACCTTC. Residues: CASSESSIGLSNYGYTF.

This rearrangement joins TRBV6-1 to TRBJ1-2; D is uncertain. Germline assignment: CDR1 MNHNS and CDR2 SASEGT. V was cut by 0 bases and J by 8 bases, with 7 bases left in between. The CDR3 consists of 12 residues. The CDR3 region is CASSEAAVGYTF. The DNA of the CDR3 is TGTGCCAGCAGTGAAGCGGCAGTAGGCTACACCTTC.

V is TRBV2 and J is TRBJ1-6, with 10 bases that match TRBD1. Unmatched junction bases numbered 2, after V lost 7 bases and J lost 8 bases. The germline V gene has CDR1 SNHLY and CDR2 FYNNEI. The CDR3 is made up of 13 amino acids. For the CDR3, the DNA is TGTGCCAGCACGGGGACAGGGGATTCACCCCTCCACTTT. This gives the protein CASTGTGDSPLHF.

The chain uses TRBV9 and TRBJ2-3; 15 nucleotides agree with TRBD2. V was clipped by 0 bases and J by 6 bases; unmatched bases: 5. CDR3 length: 17 amino acids. Germline loops: CDR1 SGDLS, CDR2 YYNGEE. This CDR3 is CASSVGTSGGASDTQYF. For the CDR3, the DNA is TGTGCCAGCAGCGTAGGGACTAGCGGGGGGGCCTCTGATACGCAGTATTTT.

V is TRBV6-6 and J is TRBJ2-5; TRBD1 matches at 8 bases. Germline CDR1 reads MNHNY; CDR2 reads SVGAGI (reference sequence). Trimming cost V 5 bases and J 5 bases; bases outside gene matches: 7. The CDR3 runs 14 residues. The CDR3 sequence is CASSHGDRRETQYF. CDR3 DNA: TGTGCCAGCAGTCACGGGGACAGGAGGGAGACCCAGTACTTC.

The J gene is TRBJ1-1, the V gene TRBV5-4, with D possibly matching TRBD1 (6 bases). V was cut by 0 bases and J by 4 bases, with 13 bases left in between. This CDR3 is 15 amino acids long. Germline lookup yields CDR1 SGHNT and CDR2 YYREEE (reference sequence). CDR3 DNA sequence: TGTGCCAGCAGCTTGGCGAACAGGGATTTCACTGAAGCTTTCTTT. It yields the protein CASSLANRDFTEAFF.

The genes are TRBV6-5 and TRBJ2-7; 9 nucleotides align to TRBD1. CDR1 and CDR2 from the germline V gene are MNHEY and SVGAGI. The J segment lost 6 bases and the V segment lost 7 bases, leaving 7 bases of the junction unmatched. The CDR3 is 13 amino acids. As DNA, the CDR3 is TGTGCCAGCACAAGGGACAGGGCCGGCGAGCAGTACTTC. As protein: CASTRDRAGEQYF.

This chain links TRBV6-2 or TRBV6-3 with TRBJ2-1, with TRBD2 matching over 11 bases. Germline-derived CDR1 and CDR2 are MNHEY and SVGEGT. The trim removed 0 bases at V and 4 bases at J, leaving 5 bases unmatched. This CDR3 spans 17 amino acids. CDR3 nucleotides: TGTGCCAGCAGTTACTCCCCTAGCGGGGGGATTTACAATGAGCAGTTCTTC. Translated: CASSYSPSGGIYNEQFF.

The chain joins TRBV11-2 to TRBJ2-7; TRBD1 might be the D (5 bases). The ends were cut back, 1 base at V and 2 bases at J, with 12 bases in the middle. The CDR3 runs to 15 residues. CDR1 and CDR2 (germline): SGHAT, FQNNGV. The DNA of the CDR3 is TGTGCCAGCAGCTTAGGGGTGGACAAAACCTACGAGCAGTACTTC. Protein: CASSLGVDKTYEQYF.